The 2 T cell receptor beta chains listed next were all sequenced from one sample in a study of shared clonotypes between healthy human individuals. Using immunoSEQ multiplex PCR, the repertoire was profiled, and TCRdb retains in-frame clones only, with some absent. The repertoire holds over a million clones, 78% seen once, with 0.5% to 0.65% in the top ten. Sequenced: memory CD4+ T cells from PBMCs. This sample's subset: CD45RA-negative fraction. These receptors were obtained from a man aged 18-30 years in good health. Some clones in this sample may be carry-over from other donors' samples.

Details on this clone: Other DNA sequences in this specimen translate into the identical CDR3. The genes are TRBV11-2 and TRBJ2-5; a weak D match, TRBD2 (6 bases). The CDR3 totals 13 residues. V lost 5 bases to trimming and J lost 4 bases, with 11 bases between them. Germline V CDR1 and CDR2: SGHAT, FQNNGV. The CDR3 DNA sequence: TGTGCCAGCAGCACCGGACTAAGAGAGACCCAGTACTTC. Protein product: CASSTGLRETQYF.

V usage is TRBV5-1 and J usage is TRBJ2-3; D not certain. Trimming took off 6 bases at V and 3 bases at J, with 14 bases between the two ends. This CDR3 comprises 14 residues. Germline assignment: CDR1 SGHRS and CDR2 YFSETQ. The CDR3 DNA is TGCGCCAGCACCCTGCACAGCTTGACAGATACGCAGTATTTT. Amino acids: CASTLHSLTDTQYF. Looking up the rest from reference TRBV5-1 and TRBJ2-3 gives the full variable domain: KAGVTQTPRYLIKTRGQQVTLSCSPISGHRSVSWYQQTPGQGLQFLFEYFSETQRNKGNFPGRFSGRQFSNSRSEMNVSTLELGDSALYLCASTLHSLTDTQYFGPGTRLTVL.